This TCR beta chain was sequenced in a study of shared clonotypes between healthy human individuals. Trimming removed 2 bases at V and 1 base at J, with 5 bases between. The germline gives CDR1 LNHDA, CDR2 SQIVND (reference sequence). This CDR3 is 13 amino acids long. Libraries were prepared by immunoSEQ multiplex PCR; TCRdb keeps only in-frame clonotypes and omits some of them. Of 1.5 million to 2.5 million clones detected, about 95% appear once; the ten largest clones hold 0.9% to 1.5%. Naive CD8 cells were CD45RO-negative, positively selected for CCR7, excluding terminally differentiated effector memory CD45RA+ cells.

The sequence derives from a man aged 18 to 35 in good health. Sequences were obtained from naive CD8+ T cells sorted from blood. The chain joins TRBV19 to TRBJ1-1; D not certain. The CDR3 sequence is CASSIYANTEAFF. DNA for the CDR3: TGTGCCAGTAGTATATATGCGAACACTGAAGCTTTCTTT.